One sample yielded the 2 T cell receptor beta chains listed below, sequenced in a study of T cell responses to AZD1222 COVID-19 vaccine. Sequencing used immunoSEQ multiplex PCR; TCRdb keeps in-frame clones, though not all of them. The sample consists of roughly 150,000 clones, about nine tenths of them appearing once. The sequences come from peripheral blood, collected on day 0 of AZD1222 vaccination. The receptors derive from an adult in good health.

The chain employs TRBV27 and TRBJ1-2, with D uncertain. V dropped 5 bases and J dropped 0 bases, with 13 bases sitting between them. The CDR3 covers 15 residues. CDR1 and CDR2 (germline): MNHEY, SMNVEV (reference sequence). The CDR3 spells CASSDSSRPNYGYTF. CDR3 bases: TGTGCCAGCAGTGATTCAAGTCGCCCTAACTATGGCTACACCTTC.

The chain combines TRBV10-1 with TRBJ2-2, with 8 nucleotides matching TRBD2. This CDR3 comprises 17 residues. Germline V gene data show CDR1 as WNHNN and CDR2 as SYGVQD (reference sequence). J was trimmed by 7 bases and V by 3 bases; bases with no gene match: 13. CDR3 bases: TGCGCCAGCAGTGAAAGCGGGGGACCCCCCCGGGGCGGGGAGCTGTTTTTT. It specifies CASSESGGPPRGGELFF.